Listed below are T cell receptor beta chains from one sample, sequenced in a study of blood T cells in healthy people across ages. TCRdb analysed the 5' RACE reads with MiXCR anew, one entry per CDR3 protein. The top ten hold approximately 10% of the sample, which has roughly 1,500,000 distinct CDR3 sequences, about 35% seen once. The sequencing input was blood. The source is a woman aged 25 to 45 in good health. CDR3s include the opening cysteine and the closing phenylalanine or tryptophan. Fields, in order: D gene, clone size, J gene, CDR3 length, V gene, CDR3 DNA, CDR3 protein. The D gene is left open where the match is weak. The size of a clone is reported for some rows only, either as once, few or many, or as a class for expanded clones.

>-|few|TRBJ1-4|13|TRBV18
TGTGCCAGCTCACCAGAGGGGACGAAAAAACTGTTTTTT
CASSPEGTKKLFF
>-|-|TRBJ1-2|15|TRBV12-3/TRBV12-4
TGTGCCAGCAGTTTAAGGCAGGAAGCTAACTATGGCTACACCTTC
CASSLRQEANYGYTF
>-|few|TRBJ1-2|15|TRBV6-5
TGTGCCAGCAGTACCTCCGGGACTTATGCCTATGGCTACACCTTC
CASSTSGTYAYGYTF
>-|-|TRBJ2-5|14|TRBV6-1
TGTGCCAGCAGGGGAAGGACAGCAGAAGAGACCCAGTACTTC
CASRGRTAEETQYF
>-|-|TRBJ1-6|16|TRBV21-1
TGTGCCAGCAGCGACGACAGGCTGCCTGATAATTCACCCCTCCACTTT
CASSDDRLPDNSPLHF
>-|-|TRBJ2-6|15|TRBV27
TGTGCCAGCAGTTTTGCCAGGGCCGGGGCCAACGTCCTGACTTTC
CASSFARAGANVLTF
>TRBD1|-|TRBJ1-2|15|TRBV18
TGTGCCAGCTCACATAGACAGGGGGAAGTGGATGGCTACACCTTC
CASSHRQGEVDGYTF
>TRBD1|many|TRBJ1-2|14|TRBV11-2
TGCGCCAGCAGCACCATGGACAGGAACTATGGCTACACCTTC
CASSTMDRNYGYTF
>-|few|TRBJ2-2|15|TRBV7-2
TGTGCCAGCAGCGGGGCGGGGGCGATCGCCGGGGAGCTGTTTTTT
CASSGAGAIAGELFF
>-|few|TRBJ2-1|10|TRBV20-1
TGCAGTGCTCAGACCGGTGAGCAGTTCTTC
CSAQTGEQFF
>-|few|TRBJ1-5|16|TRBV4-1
TGCGCCAGCAGCCAAGATGGGGCGGATAGCAATCAGCCCCAGCATTTT
CASSQDGADSNQPQHF
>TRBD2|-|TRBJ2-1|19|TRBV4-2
TGTGCCAGCAGCTACCGACCAGCATCCGGGACTAGCGGGAACAATGAGCAGTTCTTC
CASSYRPASGTSGNNEQFF
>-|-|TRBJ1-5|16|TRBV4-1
TGCGCCAGCAGCCAAGATTGGGGGGGCAGCAATCAGCCCCAGCATTTT
CASSQDWGGSNQPQHF
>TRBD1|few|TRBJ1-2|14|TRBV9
TGTGCCAGCAGCGTGAGACAGGGTCAACATGGCTACACCTTC
CASSVRQGQHGYTF
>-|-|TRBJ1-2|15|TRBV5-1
TGCGCCAGCAGCTTGGTGGGGGGATTTGGACTTGGCTACACCTTC
CASSLVGGFGLGYTF
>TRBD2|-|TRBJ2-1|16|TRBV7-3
TGTGCCAGCAGCCAAACGGGCGGGAGCGCCTACAATGAGCAGTTCTTC
CASSQTGGSAYNEQFF
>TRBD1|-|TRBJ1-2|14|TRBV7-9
TGTGCCAGCACCGCGACAGGGGGCATCTATGGCTACACCTTC
CASTATGGIYGYTF
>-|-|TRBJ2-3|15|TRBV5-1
TGCGTCAGCAGCTTGGAACGAAGGAATTCAGATACGCAGTATTTT
CVSSLERRNSDTQYF
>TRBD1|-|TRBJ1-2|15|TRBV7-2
TGTGCCAGCAGCACCCGACAGGGCGGTAGTGGTGACTACACCTTC
CASSTRQGGSGDYTF
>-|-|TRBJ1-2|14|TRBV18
TGTGCCAGCTCACCAGGGGAGATCAGGGCTGGCTACACCTTC
CASSPGEIRAGYTF
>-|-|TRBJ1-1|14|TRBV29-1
TGCAGCGTATCCTCTGGGGGGGCAGGTACTGAAGCTTTCTTT
CSVSSGGAGTEAFF
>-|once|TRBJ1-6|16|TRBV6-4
TGTGCCAGCTCGGATTCATCCATGGGTTATAATTCACCCCTCCACTTT
CASSDSSMGYNSPLHF
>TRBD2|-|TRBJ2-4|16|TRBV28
TGTGCCAGCAGTTTTTTGGTTCGGGACGTACGAGGGAGGGAGTACTTC
CASSFLVRDVRGREYF
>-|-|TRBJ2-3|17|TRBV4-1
TGCGCCAGCAGCCGAGGGACAAGGAAAACTTTCGCAGATACGCAGTATTTT
CASSRGTRKTFADTQYF
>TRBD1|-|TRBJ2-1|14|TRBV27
TGTGCCAGCGGACAGGTCTCCCTTTCGAATGAGCAGTTCTTC
CASGQVSLSNEQFF
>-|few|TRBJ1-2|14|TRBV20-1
TGCAGTGCTAGGTACAGGAGCCGAGGATATGGCTACACCTTC
CSARYRSRGYGYTF
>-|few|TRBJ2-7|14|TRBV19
TGTGCCAGTAGTATAGGACTGTGGGGCTACGAGCAGTACTTC
CASSIGLWGYEQYF
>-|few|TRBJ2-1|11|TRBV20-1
TGCAGTGCGGGTCGAAACAATGAGCAGTTCTTC
CSAGRNNEQFF
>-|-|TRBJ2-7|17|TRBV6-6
TGTGCCAGCAGTTACTCCGAGACAGGGACTAGCTCCTACGAGCAGTACTTC
CASSYSETGTSSYEQYF
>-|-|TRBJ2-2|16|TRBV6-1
TGTGCCAGCAGTGAAAATGACAGCTTAGGCACCGGGGAGCTGTTTTTT
CASSENDSLGTGELFF
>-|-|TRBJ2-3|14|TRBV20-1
TGCAGTGCTAGACCAGCTAGCGTCCCAGATACGCAGTATTTT
CSARPASVPDTQYF
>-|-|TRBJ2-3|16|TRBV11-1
TGTGCCAGCAGGTACCTTGGGGGGCTTTACACAGATACGCAGTATTTT
CASRYLGGLYTDTQYF